These T cell receptor beta chains were read from a single sample in a study of OX40 agonist ivuxolimab in advanced cancers. Measured with immunoSEQ multiplex PCR; TCRdb has only the in-frame clones, and not every one. Of tens of thousands of clones listed, 77% were seen once; the top ten hold 1.6%. This sample comprised CD4+ or CD8+ T cells sorted from blood, obtained in a trial of the OX40 agonist ivuxolimab. These receptors were taken from an adult with an advanced solid tumor such as melanoma, head and neck, liver or kidney cancer. Both conserved end residues are part of each CDR3. D genes are given only for firm matches. The size entry is marked missing in some rows and otherwise reads once, few, many or a size class.

J gene,D gene,V gene,clone size,CDR3 protein,CDR3 DNA
TRBJ1-4,TRBD1,TRBV7-2,-,CASSPLGQPNEKLFF,TGTGCCAGCAGCCCCCTGGGACAGCCTAATGAAAAACTGTTTTTT
TRBJ1-1,-,TRBV19,-,CASIGGGSMNTEAFF,TGTGCCAGTATCGGAGGGGGGTCCATGAACACTGAAGCTTTCTTT
TRBJ2-7,TRBD1,TRBV10-3,-,CAISDPGTGGYEQYF,TGTGCCATCAGTGACCCCGGGACAGGGGGTTACGAGCAGTACTTC
TRBJ2-1,-,TRBV7-9,few,CASSPKQTRGAQNEQFF,TGTGCCAGCAGCCCAAAACAGACCCGCGGGGCTCAAAATGAGCAGTTCTTC
TRBJ2-5,-,TRBV20-1,-,CSGVPRETQYF,TGCAGTGGGGTCCCCCGGGAGACCCAGTACTTC
TRBJ1-2,TRBD1,TRBV29-1,-,CSAGDRGKGGYTF,TGCAGCGCGGGGGACAGGGGTAAGGGAGGCTACACCTTC
TRBJ2-7,-,TRBV18,once,CASSPGGGDEQYF,TGTGCCAGCTCACCAGGGGGTGGGGACGAGCAGTACTTC
TRBJ2-5,-,TRBV2,-,CASLGGGGRETQYF,TGTGCCAGTCTAGGGGGAGGGGGCCGGGAGACCCAGTACTTC
TRBJ2-7,-,TRBV30,-,CASSLEGQTYEQYF,TGTGCCAGCTCCCTTGAGGGACAAACCTACGAGCAGTACTTC
TRBJ2-2,-,TRBV7-3,-,CASSLGVPGAGELFF,TGTGCCAGCAGCCTGGGGGTCCCTGGGGCCGGGGAGCTGTTTTTT
TRBJ2-5,TRBD2,TRBV13,-,CASSVGLAGYETQYF,TGTGCCAGCAGCGTGGGACTAGCGGGATATGAGACCCAGTACTTC
TRBJ2-4,TRBD2,TRBV2,-,CASSRDWGEGIQYF,TGTGCCAGCAGTCGGGACTGGGGGGAGGGCATTCAGTACTTC
TRBJ2-3,TRBD2,TRBV5-6,-,CASSQRELAGVRYF,TGTGCCAGCAGCCAGAGAGAACTAGCGGGAGTTAGGTATTTT
TRBJ2-5,-,TRBV21-1,-,CASSKGLAGPQETQYF,TGTGCCAGCAGCAAGGGACTAGCGGGACCTCAAGAGACCCAGTACTTC
TRBJ1-6,TRBD1,TRBV2,once,CASSWDRSSYNSPLHF,TGTGCCAGCAGCTGGGACAGGAGCTCCTATAATTCACCCCTCCACTTT
TRBJ1-3,-,TRBV7-2,-,CASSLRNTIYF,TGTGCCAGCAGCTTACGAAACACCATATATTTT
TRBJ2-3,-,TRBV25-1,-,CASTPRRGNTQYF,TGTGCCAGCACCCCCAGGAGGGGAAATACGCAGTATTTT
TRBJ2-7,-,TRBV4-2,few,CASSQTTLWGASYEQYF,TGTGCCAGCAGCCAAACTACGCTATGGGGGGCCTCCTACGAGCAGTACTTC
TRBJ1-2,TRBD1,TRBV4-1,few,CASSQVLTGGYGYTF,TGCGCCAGCAGCCAAGTTTTGACAGGGGGTTATGGCTACACCTTC
TRBJ2-1,TRBD2,TRBV2,-,CASSEPGLAVNEQFF,TGTGCCAGCAGTGAACCGGGACTAGCGGTTAATGAGCAGTTCTTC
TRBJ2-5,TRBD2,TRBV4-1,-,CASSQALAGGQETQYF,TGCGCCAGCAGCCAAGCACTAGCGGGGGGCCAAGAGACCCAGTACTTC
TRBJ2-3,-,TRBV10-3,few,CAISDLLAPSTDTQYF,TGTGCCATCAGTGACCTCCTCGCCCCTAGCACAGATACGCAGTATTTT